This T cell receptor beta chain emerged from a study of blood T cell repertoires in COVID-19. Turning to the study itself: Sample material is recorded as cDNA or gDNA derived from T cells, B-cell-depleted T cells, or PBMCs.

Cohorts were determined from participant-reported clinical history. Shortly before study entry, within 2 weeks, exposed participants had met a COVID-19 case. In the source study's methods: For nucleated cells, counts were estimated from reference gene primer amplification. Repertoires were generated with immunoSEQ multiplex PCR, while TCRdb's copy carries only in-frame clones and drops some. D and trimming were read from the DNA, whereas the V and J calls and clone size are those reported in that table. The sample lists a few hundred thousand clones; about 88% were seen once. Germline assignment: CDR1 SGHDT and CDR2 YYEEEE. The CDR3 length is 15 residues. V was pared by 3 bases and J by 10 bases, with 21 bases between.

This receptor was identified in a woman aged 18-29 years who had been exposed to COVID-19. Sequencing was performed on PBMCs or T cells enriched from blood (not recorded which). The chain uses TRBV5-6 and TRBJ2-3; D is possibly TRBD2 (5 bases). This CDR3 reads CASSYGLGPPEAQYF. For the CDR3, the DNA is TGTGCCAGCAGCTACGGTCTGGGCCCACCGGAGGCGCAGTATTTT.